This T cell receptor (beta chain) is drawn from a study of shared clonotypes between healthy human individuals (dated by TCRdb to 2020 to 2021). Describing the broader study: A few men and a couple of women, aged 18 to 49 years, made up the cohort. Leukapheresis yielded between about 0.8 and 9.5 billion PBMCs per donor. The study deeply sequenced blood TCR repertoires of several healthy adults to estimate repertoire size and the extent of clonotype sharing between individuals. Libraries were prepared and TCR repertoires were sequenced by different laboratories using diverse techniques, in order to increase sequencing depth and limit assay-specific biases.

Broader findings and caveats from the paper: Sampling was restricted to blood, and TCR repertoires in tissues likely differ from the TCR repertoires found in blood. Pairwise subsampling led to the expectation that sequencing depth would affect the degree of clonotype sharing among donors. The small number of donors limited the genetic and exposure-history diversity represented.

About this clone: The antigen this receptor binds is unknown. No per-base quality is available; no much larger clone lies one base away.

The donors were healthy, HIV-negative adults who had no recently reported acute infections or vaccinations. Every donor was a Caucasian adult living in Nashville, Tennessee, USA. For unsorted samples, some 100 million PBMCs were counted and genomic DNA was extracted with the QIAamp DNA Blood Mini kit. After blood collection by leukapheresis, PBMCs were isolated using Ficoll-Histopaque density gradient centrifugation and then cryopreserved in the vapor phase of liquid nitrogen. Using the deep immunoSEQ assay, multiplex PCR amplified TCR CDR3 regions from genomic DNA. Extracted genomic DNA from each cell subset was distributed evenly across all wells of several immunoSEQ 96-well plates, and each plate was treated as a replicate. For unsorted PBMC, each replicate PCR was loaded with 250 to 300 ng genomic DNA, equivalent to around 30,000 T cell genomes. Ten immunoSEQ deep assay plates were used to sequence the unsorted PBMC genomic DNA. The purified libraries were quantified using a Qubit 3.0 fluorometer, sized with a Bioanalyzer 2100, and then quantified again using the KAPA Library Quantification kit. A separate single-read 150-cycle Illumina NextSeq 550 flow cell was used to sequence each immunoSEQ 96-well plate. In the authors' own workflow: Because the immunoSEQ output held only junctional sequences and lacked quality scores, the filtering could not match the filtering applied to full-length reads. Sequences were annotated with PyIR, a Python wrapper for IgBLAST v1.9, and V/J genes and CDR3 were assigned using IMGT germline references. Reads with weak V/J assignments (E-value above 1e-6), missing CDR3, stop codons, out-of-frame junctions, or ambiguous translated residues were removed. A V3J clonotype was defined by an identical inferred V gene, J gene, and CDR3 amino acid sequence. To compute the percentage overlap between repertoires, the number of shared unique clonotypes was divided by the size of the smaller repertoire. Repertoire richness was assessed with RTK rarefaction, the Chao1 estimator, and Recon v2.1 estimates of unobserved clonotypes. TCRdb re-hosts the immuneACCESS table, in-frame sequences only. Its copies lack some clones; in the studies checked, an unresolved V gene accounts for under half of them, and the cause for the rest is not known. That table is the source of V, J and clone size, and D and trimming were worked out from the DNA. This sample holds some 500,000 clones; 65% to 80% were observed only once. Roughly 12% of the sample rests with the top ten.

CDR1 and CDR2 are read off the germline V gene as SGHNT and YENEEA. V is pruned by 2 bases and J by 6 bases, leaving 2 bases of the junction without a gene match. There are 15 amino acids in the CDR3, from cysteine to phenylalanine inclusive. CDR3 DNA only is kept here, 45 bases in frame from base 1. The chain is made from TRBV11-3 and TRBJ2-2, and TRBD1 aligns with 11 junction nucleotides. The sequence derives from a woman in her thirties or forties in good health. Some clones in this sample may be carry-over from other donors' samples. Sequenced material: PBMCs. The base sequence is TGTGCCAGCAGCTTAATGGGACAGGGGGCCGGGGAGCTGTTTTTT. The translation is CASSLMGQGAGELFF.